This record looks at one T cell receptor (beta chain) sequence and its context. TCRdb reanalysed the 5' RACE reads using MiXCR and keeps one entry per CDR3 protein. The data hold 200,000 to 300,000 distinct CDR3 sequences, with 7.5% to 10% observed a single time. Germline-derived CDR1 and CDR2 are SGHVS and FQNEAQ. The CDR3 consists of 15 residues. V lost 3 bases, J lost 2 bases, and 11 bases lay in between. This entry belongs to a study of T-cell memory formation after mild COVID-19. Sequenced: PBMCs or a T cell subset sorted from them (not recorded which). The receptor was derived from a man aged 18 to 29 who had mild COVID-19 (a few samples of this study predate the infection). Cell type and time point are not known. The rearrangement uses TRBV7-8 and TRBJ1-3; D remains ambiguous. CDR3: CASSFTAGAGNTIYF. DNA for the CDR3: TGTGCCAGCAGCTTCACCGCTGGGGCTGGAAACACCATATATTTT.